The T cell receptor beta chain described here comes from a study of cytomegalovirus exposure and HLA in healthy donors. Data came from immunoSEQ multiplex PCR; TCRdb stores just in-frame clones and leaves some out. The sample records 59,000 or so clones, about 91% being singletons. Points from the study as a whole: Rare sequences made up most TCRs, while some public TCRs were found in many donors. Some TCR beta chains (about 180 of them) were listed as cytomegalovirus-associated.

Comments on this clone: Antigen specificity is unknown.

The CDR3 loop spans 16 amino acids. Germline assignment: CDR1 MDHEN and CDR2 SYDVKM. V shed 5 bases, J shed 6 bases, and the junction held 11 bases outside the gene matches. V is TRBV28 and J is TRBJ1-5, with TRBD1 matching 9 bases. The sequenced sample consisted of PBMCs. The clonotype originates from a woman between 18 and 30 years old in good health and CMV-seronegative. This CDR3 is CASSPQYRGLGQPQHF. The CDR3 region has the DNA TGTGCCAGCAGTCCACAGTACAGGGGGCTGGGTCAGCCCCAGCATTTT.